The text below deals with one T cell receptor (beta chain). As yet, its antigen is unknown. Profiling relied on immunoSEQ multiplex PCR, and the TCRdb table lists in-frame clones only, not all of them. The data contain some 30,000 clones, about 88% of them singletons. Time point of the sample: newly diagnosed, previously untreated cHL patient sample. Isolation of CD4+ T cells from thawed PBMCs was performed by magnetic negative selection. For comparison, PBMCs from newly diagnosed, untreated classical Hodgkin lymphoma were used. This specimen belongs to a study of PD-1 blockade in classical Hodgkin lymphoma. General study points: The repertoire differences lack a defined cause, possibly disease activity or prior therapy. Diminished baseline TCR diversity has been reported in newly diagnosed patients relative to healthy donors.

CDR1 MNHNS and CDR2 SASEGT come from the germline V gene. V dropped 4 bases and J dropped 4 bases, with 7 bases sitting between them. The CDR3 is 13 amino acids. The sequenced sample was CD4+ T cells from blood. The V and J genes are TRBV6-1 and TRBJ1-4; no firm D call. The receptor was isolated from a human donor with classical Hodgkin lymphoma. The CDR3 reads CASSVGFNEKLFF. For the CDR3, the DNA is TGTGCCAGCAGTGTGGGGTTTAATGAAAAACTGTTTTTT.